These T cell receptor beta chains were read from a single sample in a study of siplizumab effects on memory and regulatory T cells. Method: immunoSEQ multiplex PCR; TCRdb's copy keeps in-frame clones and lacks some. This table holds about 91,000 clones, over 85% found once. Sequences were obtained from CD8+ T cells sorted from blood. The receptors here all came from a human donor in good health. Each CDR3 is given with its conserved first and last residue. Each record gives: clone size, V gene, J gene, D gene, CDR3 DNA, CDR3 protein. A D gene is named only where the DNA matches it firmly. Clone sizes are given selectively: once, few, many, or a class where the clone is expanded.

clone size: -
V gene: TRBV7-9
J gene: TRBJ2-1
D gene: TRBD2
CDR3 DNA: TGTGCCAGCAGCTCCGGTGGGCGGGAGGGGGATGAGCAGTTCTTC
CDR3 protein: CASSSGGREGDEQFF

clone size: few
V gene: TRBV6-6
J gene: TRBJ2-3
D gene: -
CDR3 DNA: TGTGCCAGCAGTTACCAGATAGCAGATACGCAGTATTTT
CDR3 protein: CASSYQIADTQYF

clone size: -
V gene: TRBV6-5
J gene: TRBJ2-7
D gene: TRBD1
CDR3 DNA: TGTGCCAGCAGTTCGCCGGGACAGGGTATGTGGGAGCAGTACTTC
CDR3 protein: CASSSPGQGMWEQYF

clone size: -
V gene: TRBV27
J gene: TRBJ1-1
D gene: TRBD1
CDR3 DNA: TGTGCCAGCAGTCCCGGGACAGCGAACACTGAAGCTTTCTTT
CDR3 protein: CASSPGTANTEAFF

clone size: -
V gene: TRBV6-6
J gene: TRBJ1-3
D gene: TRBD1
CDR3 DNA: TGTGCCAGCAGTTACTCGATGGGACAGTCAGGAAACACCATATATTTT
CDR3 protein: CASSYSMGQSGNTIYF

clone size: -
V gene: TRBV6-6
J gene: TRBJ1-1
D gene: -
CDR3 DNA: TGTGCCAGCTGGCTGGGACATCCGAACACTGAAGCTTTCTTT
CDR3 protein: CASWLGHPNTEAFF

clone size: -
V gene: TRBV25-1
J gene: TRBJ2-5
D gene: -
CDR3 DNA: TGTGCCAGCAGTGATTGGACAGGAGGGCAAGAGACCCAGTACTTC
CDR3 protein: CASSDWTGGQETQYF

clone size: -
V gene: TRBV10-2
J gene: TRBJ2-1
D gene: TRBD2
CDR3 DNA: TGCGCCACTTCTAGCGGGAGTAACCATGAGCAGTTCTTC
CDR3 protein: CATSSGSNHEQFF

clone size: -
V gene: TRBV27
J gene: TRBJ1-2
D gene: -
CDR3 DNA: TGTGCCAGCAGTTTATTGCAGGGCGGTAATGGCTACACCTTC
CDR3 protein: CASSLLQGGNGYTF

clone size: -
V gene: TRBV29-1
J gene: TRBJ2-1
D gene: -
CDR3 DNA: TGCAGCGTTGACGGGGAGGCGATGAGCTCCTACAATGAGCAGTTCTTC
CDR3 protein: CSVDGEAMSSYNEQFF

clone size: -
V gene: TRBV5-6
J gene: TRBJ2-4
D gene: TRBD2
CDR3 DNA: TGTGCCAGCAGCTTGTTGCTAGCGGAAAACATTCAGTACTTC
CDR3 protein: CASSLLLAENIQYF

clone size: -
V gene: TRBV7-9
J gene: TRBJ2-7
D gene: -
CDR3 DNA: TGTGCCAGCAGCTTAGCCGGCGGCGAGCAGTACTTC
CDR3 protein: CASSLAGGEQYF

clone size: -
V gene: TRBV7-9
J gene: TRBJ2-7
D gene: -
CDR3 DNA: TGTGCCAGCAGCCCAACAGGGCAGGTTGAGCAGTACTTC
CDR3 protein: CASSPTGQVEQYF

clone size: -
V gene: TRBV7-9
J gene: TRBJ1-3
D gene: -
CDR3 DNA: TGTGCCAGCAGCTTAGGGCCCCACGTTACTGGAAACACCATATATTTT
CDR3 protein: CASSLGPHVTGNTIYF

clone size: -
V gene: TRBV7-9
J gene: TRBJ2-7
D gene: -
CDR3 DNA: TGTGCCAGCAGCTTTGGCTTAGGCGCCTACGAGCAGTACTTC
CDR3 protein: CASSFGLGAYEQYF

clone size: -
V gene: TRBV7-2
J gene: TRBJ2-5
D gene: TRBD2
CDR3 DNA: TGTGCCAGCAGCTTAGTGATCCGGTTGACTAGCGGGGGAGAGACCCAGTACTTC
CDR3 protein: CASSLVIRLTSGGETQYF

clone size: -
V gene: TRBV4-3
J gene: TRBJ2-1
D gene: TRBD1
CDR3 DNA: TGCGCCAGCAGCCCCGGGACAGGACTATACAATGAGCAGTTCTTC
CDR3 protein: CASSPGTGLYNEQFF

clone size: -
V gene: TRBV10-2
J gene: TRBJ2-7
D gene: TRBD1
CDR3 DNA: TGCGCCAGCAGTGGCCGACAGGGGTCCTACGAGCAGTACTTC
CDR3 protein: CASSGRQGSYEQYF

clone size: -
V gene: TRBV7-9
J gene: TRBJ1-4
D gene: -
CDR3 DNA: TGTGCCAGCACAGGGACGTGGGGGGACCGGGATGAAAAACTGTTTTTT
CDR3 protein: CASTGTWGDRDEKLFF

clone size: -
V gene: TRBV19
J gene: TRBJ2-7
D gene: -
CDR3 DNA: TGTGCCAGTAGTATAAATAGGGACTCCGAGCAGTACTTC
CDR3 protein: CASSINRDSEQYF

clone size: -
V gene: TRBV27
J gene: TRBJ2-7
D gene: -
CDR3 DNA: TGTGCCAGCAGTTTCTTGCACTCCTACGAGCAGTACTTC
CDR3 protein: CASSFLHSYEQYF

clone size: -
V gene: TRBV9
J gene: TRBJ2-2
D gene: TRBD2
CDR3 DNA: TGTGCCAGCAGCAATCCTAGCGGGGAATCGAACACCGGGGAGCTGTTTTTT
CDR3 protein: CASSNPSGESNTGELFF

clone size: -
V gene: TRBV29-1
J gene: TRBJ2-7
D gene: -
CDR3 DNA: TGCAGCGTTGGTGGGTCCGGGAGCGAAACTTACGAGCAGTACTTC
CDR3 protein: CSVGGSGSETYEQYF

clone size: -
V gene: TRBV7-9
J gene: TRBJ2-2
D gene: -
CDR3 DNA: TGTGCCAGCAGCGGATCCGGGACCTCGAACACCGGGGAGCTGTTTTTT
CDR3 protein: CASSGSGTSNTGELFF

clone size: -
V gene: TRBV28
J gene: TRBJ2-4
D gene: -
CDR3 DNA: TGTGCCAGCATGGGGTTTCGGAGCTTTCAGTACTTC
CDR3 protein: CASMGFRSFQYF

clone size: -
V gene: TRBV18
J gene: TRBJ2-1
D gene: TRBD2
CDR3 DNA: TGTGCCAGCTCACCCTCGGGACTAGCGGGAGTTTATCCCTACAATGAGCAGTTCTTC
CDR3 protein: CASSPSGLAGVYPYNEQFF

clone size: -
V gene: TRBV5-1
J gene: TRBJ2-1
D gene: TRBD1
CDR3 DNA: TGCGCCAGCAGCTTGGTTGGGGACAGGCTTATCAATGAGCAGTTCTTC
CDR3 protein: CASSLVGDRLINEQFF

clone size: -
V gene: TRBV27
J gene: TRBJ2-1
D gene: -
CDR3 DNA: TGTGCCAGCGGAGTGGGGGGAAACAATGAGCAGTTCTTC
CDR3 protein: CASGVGGNNEQFF